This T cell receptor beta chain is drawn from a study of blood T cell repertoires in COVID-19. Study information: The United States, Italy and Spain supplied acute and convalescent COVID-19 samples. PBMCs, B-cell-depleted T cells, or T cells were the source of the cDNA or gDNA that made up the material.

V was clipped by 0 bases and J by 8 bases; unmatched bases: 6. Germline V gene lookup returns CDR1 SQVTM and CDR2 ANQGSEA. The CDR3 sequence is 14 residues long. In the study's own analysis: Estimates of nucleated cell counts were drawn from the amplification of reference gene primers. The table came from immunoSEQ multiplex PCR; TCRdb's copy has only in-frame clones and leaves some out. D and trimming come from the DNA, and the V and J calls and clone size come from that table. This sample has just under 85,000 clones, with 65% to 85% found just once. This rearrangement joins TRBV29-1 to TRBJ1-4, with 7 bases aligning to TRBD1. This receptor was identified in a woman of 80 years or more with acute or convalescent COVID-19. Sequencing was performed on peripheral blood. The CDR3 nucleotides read TGCAGCGTTGAAGACGAGGGGGCTAGAGAAAAACTGTTTTTT. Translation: CSVEDEGAREKLFF.